The rows below give T cell receptor beta chains drawn from one sample of a study of OX40 agonist ivuxolimab in advanced cancers. The repertoire was sequenced with immunoSEQ multiplex PCR; TCRdb's copy has only in-frame clones and lacks some. The data show under 15,000 clones, with approximately 76% seen just once and about a third held by the top ten. The sample was CD4+ or CD8+ T cells sorted from blood, taken in a trial of the OX40 agonist ivuxolimab. The receptors come from an adult with an advanced solid tumor such as melanoma, head and neck, liver or kidney cancer. Both conserved end residues are trimmed from each CDR3. D genes are given only for firm matches.

J	D	V	CDR3
TRBJ2-7	-	TRBV11-2	ASSLDSLEQY
TRBJ2-6	TRBD1	TRBV27	ASSLGQGTGANVLT
TRBJ2-7	TRBD2	TRBV7-9	ASSSSGRPHEQY
TRBJ1-3	TRBD1	TRBV7-9	ASSIGQGSGNTIY
TRBJ2-1	TRBD2	TRBV27	ASTFGLAGIYEQF
TRBJ1-3	-	TRBV19	ASSMTLDSGNTIY
TRBJ2-7	-	TRBV7-6	ASSSGPNYEQY
TRBJ2-2	-	TRBV19	ASSTRTSSTGELF
TRBJ2-7	TRBD1	TRBV5-4	ASSPGTGEGYEQY
TRBJ2-7	TRBD2	TRBV6-6	ASSYQGTSGPLGQY
TRBJ1-1	TRBD1	TRBV5-8	ASSAPGQGRTEAF
TRBJ2-3	-	TRBV21-1	ASWSDTQY
TRBJ2-7	TRBD2	TRBV9	ASSHGTSGSREQY
TRBJ2-1	TRBD2	TRBV14	ASSHAGAYNEQF
TRBJ1-1	-	TRBV11-3	ASSSGEAF
TRBJ2-3	-	TRBV9	ASTGYTDTQY
TRBJ1-5	TRBD1	TRBV19	ASSFQGQGLRQPQH
TRBJ2-7	TRBD2	TRBV11-3	ASSWGRAGGPSDEQY
TRBJ1-5	-	TRBV27	ASSIGKGYSNQPQH
TRBJ2-1	TRBD2	TRBV27	ASTPGLVANEQF